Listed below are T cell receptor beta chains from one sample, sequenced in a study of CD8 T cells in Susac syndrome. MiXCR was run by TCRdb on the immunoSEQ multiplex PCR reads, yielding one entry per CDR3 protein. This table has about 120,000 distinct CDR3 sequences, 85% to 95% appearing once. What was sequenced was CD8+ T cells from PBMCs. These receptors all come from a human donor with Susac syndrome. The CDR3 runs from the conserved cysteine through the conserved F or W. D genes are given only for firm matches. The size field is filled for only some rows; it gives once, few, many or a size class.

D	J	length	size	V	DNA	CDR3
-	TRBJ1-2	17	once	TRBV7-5	-	CISVPEASDRIPLGYTF
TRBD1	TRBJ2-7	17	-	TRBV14	TGTGCCAGCAGCCAAGAGGAAGAGACAGGGTATTCCTACGAGCAGTACTTC	CASSQEEETGYSYEQYF
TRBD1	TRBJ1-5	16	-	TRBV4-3	TGCGCCAGCAGCCAAAGTTGGGACAGAATGAATCAGCCCCAGCATTTT	CASSQSWDRMNQPQHF
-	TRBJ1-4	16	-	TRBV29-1	TGCAGCGTTGAAGGGGGCGTGGGGCTTGATGGTGAAAAACTGTTTTTT	CSVEGGVGLDGEKLFF
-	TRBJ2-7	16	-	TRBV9	TGTGCCAGCAGCGTAGGGGTCGGACAACTAACCTACGAGCAGTACTTC	CASSVGVGQLTYEQYF
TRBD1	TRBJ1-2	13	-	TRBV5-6	TGTGCCAGCAGAGGGGACAGGGCATATGGCTACACCTTC	CASRGDRAYGYTF
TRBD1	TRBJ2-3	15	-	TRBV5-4	TGTGCCAGCGGGAATCAGGGGGCGCGTGAAGATACGCAGTATTTT	CASGNQGAREDTQYF
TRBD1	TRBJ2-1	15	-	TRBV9	TGTGCCAGCAGCCTCACAGGGGGTTCCTACAATGAGCAGTTCTTC	CASSLTGGSYNEQFF
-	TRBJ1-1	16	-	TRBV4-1	TGCGCCAGCAGCCAACAAATCCGGGACCCGAACACTGAAGCTTTCTTT	CASSQQIRDPNTEAFF
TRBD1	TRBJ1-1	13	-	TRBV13	TGTGCCAGCAGGACAGGGGGCCGGACTGAAGCTTTCTTT	CASRTGGRTEAFF
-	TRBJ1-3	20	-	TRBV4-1	TGCGCCAGCAGCCAAGATCACTTTCGCCCCGTTGGGGAGTCTGGAAACACCATATATTTT	CASSQDHFRPVGESGNTIYF
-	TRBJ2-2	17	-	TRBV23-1	TGCGCCAGCATCCTATTGGGGGGGCGCCGAAACACCGGGGAGCTGTTTTTT	CASILLGGRRNTGELFF
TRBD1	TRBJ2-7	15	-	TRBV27	TGTGCCAGCAGTTTATCTGGCAGGGGGCAGTACGAGCAGTACTTC	CASSLSGRGQYEQYF
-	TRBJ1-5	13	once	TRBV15	TGTGCCACCAGCAGCCCCGGCAGGCAGCCCCAGCATTTT	CATSSPGRQPQHF
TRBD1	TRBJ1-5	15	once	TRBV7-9	TGTGCCAGCAGCCCACTGACAGGGTCTAATCAGCCCCAGCATTTT	CASSPLTGSNQPQHF
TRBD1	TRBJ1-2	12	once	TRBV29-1	TGCAGCGCCGTGGGACAGGCCTATGGCTACACCTTC	CSAVGQAYGYTF
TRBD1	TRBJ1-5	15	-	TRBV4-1	TGCGCCAGCAGCCAAGTCTCAGGGGGAAATCAGCCCCAGCATTTT	CASSQVSGGNQPQHF
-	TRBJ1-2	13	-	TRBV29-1	TGCAGCGTTGTGGACCCGAAGGACTATGGCTACACCTTC	CSVVDPKDYGYTF
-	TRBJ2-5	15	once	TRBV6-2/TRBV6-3	TGTGCCAGCAGTTATAAGGCAGGGGCCGGGGAGACCCAGTACTTC	CASSYKAGAGETQYF
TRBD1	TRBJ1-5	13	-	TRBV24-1	TGTGCCACCAGTTCAGGGGGCGGCCAGCCCCAGCATTTT	CATSSGGGQPQHF
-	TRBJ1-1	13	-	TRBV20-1	TGCAGTGCCCGACGGGCGTCATACACTGAAGCTTTCTTT	CSARRASYTEAFF
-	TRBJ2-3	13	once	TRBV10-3	TGTGCCACAGGGCCGGGGGCCACAGATACGCAGTATTTT	CATGPGATDTQYF
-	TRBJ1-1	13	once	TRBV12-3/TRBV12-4	TGTGCCAGCAGTCTTCTAACGAACACTGAAGCTTTCTTT	CASSLLTNTEAFF
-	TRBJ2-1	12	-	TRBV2	TGTGCCAGCCGAGGCTCCTACAATGAGCAGTTCTTC	CASRGSYNEQFF
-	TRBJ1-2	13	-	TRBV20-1	TGCAGTGCTCTTAACAGGGAAGTTTATGGCTACACCTTC	CSALNREVYGYTF
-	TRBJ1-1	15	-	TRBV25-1	TGTGCCAGCAGTGAATACACAGGGTCCGGCACTGAAGCTTTCTTT	CASSEYTGSGTEAFF
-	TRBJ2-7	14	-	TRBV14	TGTGCCAGCAGCCAAGATGCAGGGCCGTACGAGCAGTACTTC	CASSQDAGPYEQYF
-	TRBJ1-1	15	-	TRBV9	TGTGCCAGCAGCGTAGATCACACCACGAACACTGAAGCTTTCTTT	CASSVDHTTNTEAFF
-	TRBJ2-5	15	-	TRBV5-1	TGCGCCAGCAGCTTAGTCCCCGCCAGGAGAGAGACCCAGTACTTC	CASSLVPARRETQYF
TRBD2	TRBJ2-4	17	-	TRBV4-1	TGCGCCAGCAGCCAGACGAGGCCGCTAGCGGGGGCTGACATTCAGTACTTC	CASSQTRPLAGADIQYF
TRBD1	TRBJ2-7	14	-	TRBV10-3	TGTGCCATCAGTCCCGGGACAGGGACCTACGAGCAGTACTTC	CAISPGTGTYEQYF
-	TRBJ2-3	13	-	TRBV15	TGTGCCACCAGCCCCGAATTGGCAGATACGCAGTATTTT	CATSPELADTQYF
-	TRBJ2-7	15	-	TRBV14	TGTGCCAGCAGCCTTCGACTAGGCTCAGGTTACGAGCAGTACTTC	CASSLRLGSGYEQYF
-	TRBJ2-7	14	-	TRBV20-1	TGCAGTGCAAAAGGGACTTCCAACTCCTACGAGCAGTACTTC	CSAKGTSNSYEQYF